The clone carrying this T cell receptor (beta chain) has more than one count but fewer than ten. This CDR3 is built from 14 residues. J was trimmed by 1 base and V by 4 bases; bases with no gene match: 0. Germline V gives CDR1 MRHNA, CDR2 SNTAGT. These data originate in a study of T cell changes during pregnancy in multiple sclerosis. Assay: immunoSEQ multiplex PCR; the TCRdb copy retains only in-frame clones and omits some. The sample has some 28,000 clones, 90% to 95% seen once. The source was CD8+ T cells from peripheral blood mononuclear cells, collected before pregnancy. This clonotype originated in a female donor with multiple sclerosis, enrolled in a pregnancy study. The chain carries TRBV6-4 and TRBJ2-3; 9 bases line up with TRBD1. CDR3 protein: CASSGTGGTDTQYF. For the CDR3, the DNA is TGTGCCAGCAGTGGGACAGGGGGCACAGATACGCAGTATTTT.